Presented here are 32 T cell receptor beta chains from one specimen sequenced in a study of cytomegalovirus exposure and HLA in healthy donors. The primer mix had 60 Vbeta and 13 Jbeta primers. Repertoires were generated with immunoSEQ multiplex PCR, while TCRdb's copy carries only in-frame clones and drops some. This table has some 130,000 clones, roughly two thirds appearing once. Input material: PBMCs. The receptor source for this set is a man aged 25-40 years in good health and CMV-seropositive.

In its sample, this clone was seen a few times. At one boundary the junction diverges from the germline segment, which might be a read error. The chain recombines TRBV7-2 with TRBJ2-2; D possibly corresponds to TRBD1 (6 bases). The CDR3 is made up of 15 amino acids. CDR1 SGHTA and CDR2 FQGNSA come from the germline V gene. Here the CDR3 DNA reads TGTGCCAGCGGCTTTGGGGGCCCGAACACCGGGGAGCTGTTTTTT. This translates into CASGFGGPNTGELFF.

The chain couples TRBV7-8 to TRBJ2-5; TRBD2 aligns across 14 bases. CDR3 length: 19 amino acids. Germline values: CDR1 SGHVS, CDR2 FQNEAQ. V shed 5 bases, J shed 5 bases, and the junction held 16 bases outside the gene matches. This CDR3 is CASSKGLAGVSGILETQYF. The CDR3 bases are TGTGCCAGCAGCAAGGGACTAGCGGGAGTATCGGGTATTCTGGAGACCCAGTACTTC.

V and J are TRBV5-1 and TRBJ2-5, with 12 bases aligning to TRBD2. V lost 4 bases and J lost 5; bases outside the gene matches: 9. The germline V gene encodes CDR1 SGHRS and CDR2 YFSETQ. This CDR3 contains 16 residues. The chain's CDR3 is CASSRGLAGGEETQYF. CDR3 coding DNA: TGCGCCAGCAGCCGTGGGCTAGCGGGAGGGGAGGAGACCCAGTACTTC. The variable domain in full, completed from reference TRBV5-1 and TRBJ2-5, reads KAGVTQTPRYLIKTRGQQVTLSCSPISGHRSVSWYQQTPGQGLQFLFEYFSETQRNKGNFPGRFSGRQFSNSRSEMNVSTLELGDSALYLCASSRGLAGGEETQYFGPGTRLLVL.

This clone was found a few times. This sequence joins TRBV6-5 and TRBJ1-4; TRBD1 might be the D (5 bases). V shed 1 base and J shed 8 bases, with 17 bases lying between them. The germline CDR1 and CDR2 sequences are MNHEY and SVGAGI. CDR3 length: 16 amino acids. Here the CDR3 reads CASSYLRAGRDEKLFF. Written as DNA, the CDR3 is TGTGCCAGCAGTTACTTGCGGGCAGGGAGGGACGAAAAACTGTTTTTT.

The genes are TRBV5-1 and TRBJ2-1, with a possible D match to TRBD2 (6 bases). CDR1 and CDR2 from the germline V gene are SGHRS and YFSETQ. This CDR3 is built from 14 residues. V lost 4 bases and J 5 bases, leaving 13 bases between the germline ends. CDR3 sequence (DNA): TGCGCCAGCAGCAGCGGGTGGACCCACAATGAGCAGTTCTTC. Encoded protein: CASSSGWTHNEQFF.

CDR3 nucleotides: TGTGCCAGCAGTCAACCGGGACAGTACGAACCCGGGGAGCTGTTTTTT. Its translation is CASSQPGQYEPGELFF. V usage is TRBV5-4 and J usage is TRBJ2-2, with TRBD1 matching 7 bases. Looked up from germline, CDR1 is SGHNT and CDR2 is YYREEE (reference sequence). Trimming took 5 bases from V and 6 from J; bases not matched to a gene: 13. The length of the CDR3 is 16 residues. Filled out from reference TRBV5-4 and TRBJ2-2, the complete variable domain reads ETGVTQSPTHLIKTRGQQVTLRCSSQSGHNTVSWYQQALGQGPQFIFQYYREEENGRGNFPPRFSGLQFPNYSSELNVNALELDDSALYLCASSQPGQYEPGELFFGEGSRLTVL.

The chain joins TRBV27 to TRBJ2-3; 7 bases align to TRBD1. V lost 1 base and J lost 3; bases outside the gene matches: 4. This CDR3 has 15 residues. Looked up from germline, CDR1 is MNHEY and CDR2 is SMNVEV (reference sequence). The DNA for the CDR3 is TGTGCCAGCAGTTTATGGGGGACAGTAACAGATACGCAGTATTTT. Its protein product is CASSLWGTVTDTQYF.

The chain has TRBV9 and TRBJ2-5; 7 bases match TRBD1. This CDR3 has 17 amino acids. From germline, CDR1 is SGDLS and CDR2 YYNGEE. Losses at the gene ends were 0 bases for V and 1 base for J; bases not matched to a gene: 9. The CDR3 coding sequence is TGTGCCAGCAGCGTAGCCGTTAGGTCAGGGGGCCAAGAGACCCAGTACTTC. Residues: CASSVAVRSGGQETQYF.

V and J are TRBV5-1 and TRBJ2-1; D gene unclear. The V end was cut by 0 bases, the J end by 1 base, with 14 bases between. This CDR3 is 17 amino acids long. CDR1 and CDR2 from the germline V gene are SGHRS and YFSETQ. CDR3 in amino acids: CASSLGIGGISYNEQFF. As DNA, the CDR3 is TGCGCCAGCAGCTTGGGGATTGGCGGAATATCCTACAATGAGCAGTTCTTC.

Concerning this clone: In the same sample, other DNA sequences code for this CDR3. This rearrangement joins TRBV7-3 to TRBJ2-3; D is perhaps TRBD2 (5 bases). CDR1 SGHTA and CDR2 FQGTGA come from the germline V gene. This CDR3 comprises 14 residues. V was trimmed by 3 bases and J by 1 base, leaving 8 bases between them. The DNA of the CDR3 is TGTGCCAGCAGCTTCTTGAGGGGCACAGATACGCAGTATTTT. This gives the protein CASSFLRGTDTQYF.

This clone was observed a few times. V gene TRBV6-4 combines with J gene TRBJ2-3; TRBD1 matches 7 bases. The V and J ends lost 10 bases and 4 bases, in that order; junction bases with no gene match: 11. CDR3 size: 14 residues. Germline V lookup: CDR1 MRHNA, CDR2 SNTAGT. The CDR3: CATRQGADADTQYF. In nucleotides, the CDR3 is TGTGCCACCCGACAGGGAGCTGACGCAGATACGCAGTATTTT.

In the case of this clone: The same CDR3 arises from other DNA sequences in this sample as well. V and J are TRBV9 and TRBJ2-3; D unresolved. The CDR3 sequence is 14 residues long. The V gene lost 2 bases and the J gene lost 0 bases, with 7 bases spanning the gap. Germline CDR1 and CDR2: SGDLS and YYNGEE. The CDR3 spells CASSVSTSTDTQYF. CDR3 bases: TGTGCCAGCAGCGTTTCTACCAGCACAGATACGCAGTATTTT.

The rearrangement joins TRBV5-5 to TRBJ2-3; 7 nucleotides match TRBD2. The germline V gene has CDR1 SGHKS and CDR2 YYEKEE (reference sequence). This CDR3 region has 16 residues. V gave up 4 bases and J gave up 1 base; unmatched junction bases: 9. In DNA form, the CDR3 reads TGTGCCAGCAGCCTGGGCCTAGCGGCCGGCACAGATACGCAGTATTTT. As protein: CASSLGLAAGTDTQYF.

This clone was counted between two and nine times. J is TRBJ2-1 and V is TRBV6-4; D is perhaps TRBD2 (6 bases). Germline assignment: CDR1 MRHNA and CDR2 SNTAGT. The V and J ends lost 4 bases and 10 bases respectively, with 29 bases between them. The CDR3 runs 18 residues. The CDR3 here is CASSVTASGAGPAGEQFF. The CDR3 DNA reads TGTGCCAGCAGTGTGACGGCTTCTGGTGCGGGACCGGCGGGGGAGCAGTTCTTC.

The V and J genes are TRBV7-3 and TRBJ2-1; possibly TRBD2 for D (6 bases). Germline lookup yields CDR1 SGHTA and CDR2 FQGTGA. The germline V and J ends were trimmed by 5 bases and 6 bases, with 11 bases remaining between them. The length of the CDR3 is 13 residues. As DNA, the CDR3 is TGTGCCAGCAGCCTGACTAGGGCCAATGAGCAGTTCTTC. Protein product: CASSLTRANEQFF.

This clone appeared once. The chain recombines TRBV19 with TRBJ2-7; a weak D match, TRBD2 (6 bases). Trimming removed 2 bases from V and 3 bases from J, with 14 bases in between. CDR1 LNHDA and CDR2 SQIVND come from the germline V gene (reference sequence). This CDR3 has 15 amino acids. CDR3 region: CASSIMWGEGYEQYF. For the CDR3, the DNA is TGTGCCAGTAGTATAATGTGGGGGGAAGGCTACGAGCAGTACTTC. Looking up the rest from reference TRBV19 and TRBJ2-7 gives the full variable domain: DGGITQSPKYLFRKEGQNVTLSCEQNLNHDAMYWYRQDPGQGLRLIYYSQIVNDFQKGDIAEGYSVSREKKESFPLTVTSAQKNPTAFYLCASSIMWGEGYEQYFGPGTRLTVT.

The rearrangement uses TRBV6-5 and TRBJ2-5; perhaps TRBD2 as D (6 bases). The CDR3 extends over 15 amino acids. The germline CDR1 and CDR2 sequences are MNHEY and SVGAGI. The V end lost 0 bases, the J end lost 6 bases, and 14 bases lay between the germline ends. CDR3 coding DNA: TGTGCCAGCAGTTACTCTCGGCTAGCGATGCAGACCCAGTACTTC. This translates into CASSYSRLAMQTQYF.

The chain uses TRBV7-2 and TRBJ2-7; 10 bases fit TRBD2. Germline V gene lookup returns CDR1 SGHTA and CDR2 FQGNSA. With V trimmed by 5 bases and J by 0 bases, 1 base remained unmatched. The CDR3 has 14 residues. The CDR3 is CASSRLAGSYEQYF. The CDR3 coding sequence is TGTGCCAGCAGCCGACTAGCGGGCTCCTACGAGCAGTACTTC.

The chain combines TRBV7-2 with TRBJ2-3, with D possibly matching TRBD2 (5 bases). Germline V lookup: CDR1 SGHTA, CDR2 FQGNSA. The CDR3 loop spans 12 amino acids. The ends were cut back, 3 bases at V and 7 bases at J, with 8 bases in the middle. The CDR3 spells CASSFERNTQYF. In DNA form, the CDR3 reads TGTGCCAGCAGCTTTGAGCGGAATACGCAGTATTTT.

This rearrangement joins TRBV5-6 to TRBJ2-7; a weak D match, TRBD1 (5 bases). The CDR3 is 11 residues long. CDR1 and CDR2 from the germline V gene are SGHDT and YYEEEE. Trimming took off 2 bases at V and 6 bases at J, with 6 bases between the two ends. CDR3 nucleotide sequence: TGTGCCAGCAGCTTCACAGGCGAGCAGTACTTC. Its protein is CASSFTGEQYF.

The chain uses TRBV10-2 and TRBJ2-7; TRBD2 is a possible D gene (5 bases). The CDR3 length is 14 residues. Looked up from germline, CDR1 is WSHSY and CDR2 is SAAADI. Trimming took 5 bases from V and 2 from J, leaving 13 bases between them. The CDR3: CASSLIGIPYEQYF. The CDR3 region has the DNA TGCGCCAGCAGTCTTATCGGGATACCCTACGAGCAGTACTTC.

The gene calls are TRBV5-4 and TRBJ2-5, with 11 bases lining up with TRBD2. V dropped 0 bases and J dropped 3; count of bases not matched to a gene: 4. Per the germline V gene, CDR1 is SGHNT and CDR2 is YYREEE (reference sequence). This CDR3 is 16 amino acids long. CDR3 sequence: CASSLEGSGREETQYF. The CDR3 DNA is TGTGCCAGCAGCTTGGAGGGTAGCGGGAGGGAAGAGACCCAGTACTTC.

This clone was observed a few times. This sequence joins TRBV11-3 and TRBJ2-1; D is possibly TRBD1 (8 bases). Trimming removed 5 bases at V and 7 bases at J, with 18 bases between. CDR1 is SGHNT, CDR2 YENEEA, per germline. The CDR3 contains 15 residues. CDR3 in amino acids: CASSAHRGGGNEQFF. The DNA of the CDR3 is TGTGCCAGCAGCGCGCACAGGGGGGGAGGGAATGAGCAGTTCTTC.

The chain recombines TRBV6-1 with TRBJ2-5; TRBD1 matches 10 bases. The DNA matches TRBJ2-7 better at its end, which makes the J call doubtful. Germline lookup yields CDR1 MNHNS and CDR2 SASEGT. This CDR3 contains 15 residues. CDR3 sequence reads: CASSEGGQGYYEQYF. The CDR3 bases are TGTGCCAGCAGTGAAGGGGGACAGGGGTACTACGAGCAGTACTTC.

This clone showed up just a few times. V and J are TRBV5-1 and TRBJ2-5, with TRBD1 matching over 9 bases. The germline V gene has CDR1 SGHRS and CDR2 YFSETQ. CDR3 length: 15 residues. V was pared by 4 bases and J by 5 bases, with 9 bases of the junction left unmatched. CDR3 DNA: TGCGCCAGCAGCCGAACGGGACAGGGCAAGGAGACCCAGTACTTC. Protein sequence: CASSRTGQGKETQYF.

CDR3 protein: CASSDAREPTDTQYF. CDR3 nucleotide sequence: TGTGCCAGCAGTGATGCGCGGGAGCCCACAGATACGCAGTATTTT. This chain connects TRBV25-1 to TRBJ2-3; 7 bases map to TRBD2. V lost 3 bases, J lost 2 bases, and 5 bases stayed unmatched. The germline V gene encodes CDR1 MGHDK and CDR2 SYGVNS. The CDR3 spans 15 residues. The whole variable domain, remainder taken from reference TRBV25-1 and TRBJ2-3, is EADIYQTPRYLVIGTGKKITLECSQTMGHDKMYWYQQDPGMELHLIHYSYGVNSTEKGDLSSESTVSRIRTEHFPLTLESARPSHTSQYLCASSDAREPTDTQYFGPGTRLTVL.

This clone was seen a handful of times. The chain employs TRBV5-6 and TRBJ1-5; 9 nucleotides align to TRBD1. Germline V lookup: CDR1 SGHDT, CDR2 YYEEEE. CDR3 length: 15 residues. V dropped 0 bases and J dropped 2; count of bases not matched to a gene: 0. CDR3 coding DNA: TGTGCCAGCAGCTTGGGGACAGGGGGCAATCAGCCCCAGCATTTT. Its translation is CASSLGTGGNQPQHF.

In its sample, this clone was seen a few times. The rearrangement uses TRBV7-9 and TRBJ2-1; 9 bases fit TRBD2. CDR1 is SEHNR and CDR2 is FQNEAQ in the germline V gene (reference sequence). This CDR3 comprises 14 residues. V was clipped by 0 bases and J by 8 bases; unmatched bases: 2. The chain's CDR3 is CASSLAGTSYEQFF. CDR3 in DNA: TGTGCCAGCAGCTTAGCGGGGACTAGCTATGAGCAGTTCTTC. Drawing the rest from reference TRBV7-9 and TRBJ2-1, the complete variable domain is DTGVSQNPRHKITKRGQNVTFRCDPISEHNRLYWYRQTLGQGPEFLTYFQNEAQLEKSRLLSDRFSAERPKGSFSTLEIQRTEQGDSAMYLCASSLAGTSYEQFFGPGTRLTVL.

V and J are TRBV27 and TRBJ2-1; 9 bases map to TRBD1. This CDR3 has 16 residues. The junction had 9 bases not matched to a gene; V was cut back by 5 bases and J by 4 bases. Germline values: CDR1 MNHEY, CDR2 SMNVEV (reference sequence). CDR3 nucleotides: TGTGCCAGCAGTACAATCCGGGACAGGGTTTACAATGAGCAGTTCTTC. This sequence encodes CASSTIRDRVYNEQFF.

This CDR3 reads CASRNRNNSPLHF. The CDR3 DNA is TGTGCCAGCAGAAACAGAAATAATTCACCCCTCCACTTT. V and J are TRBV2 and TRBJ1-6; D gene uncertain. Trimming stripped 6 bases from V and 5 bases from J, with 8 bases between. Looked up from germline, CDR1 is SNHLY and CDR2 is FYNNEI. This CDR3 is 13 amino acids long.

The chain carries TRBV4-3 and TRBJ2-1; 9 nucleotides line up with TRBD2. Germline V lookup: CDR1 LGHNA, CDR2 YSLEER. This CDR3 region has 12 residues. With 3 bases clipped from V and 10 bases from J, the junction kept 1 base outside the gene matches. The CDR3 protein is CASSHTSGEQFF. CDR3 bases: TGCGCCAGCAGCCACACTAGCGGGGAGCAGTTCTTC.

The chain has TRBV19 and TRBJ2-1; 7 bases map to TRBD2. This CDR3 comprises 14 residues. Looked up from germline, CDR1 is LNHDA and CDR2 is SQIVND (reference sequence). Trimming took 5 bases from V and 4 from J; bases not matched to a gene: 5. CDR3 bases: TGTGCCAGTAGTGGGGGGGGAGTTTACAATGAGCAGTTCTTC. This encodes CASSGGGVYNEQFF.